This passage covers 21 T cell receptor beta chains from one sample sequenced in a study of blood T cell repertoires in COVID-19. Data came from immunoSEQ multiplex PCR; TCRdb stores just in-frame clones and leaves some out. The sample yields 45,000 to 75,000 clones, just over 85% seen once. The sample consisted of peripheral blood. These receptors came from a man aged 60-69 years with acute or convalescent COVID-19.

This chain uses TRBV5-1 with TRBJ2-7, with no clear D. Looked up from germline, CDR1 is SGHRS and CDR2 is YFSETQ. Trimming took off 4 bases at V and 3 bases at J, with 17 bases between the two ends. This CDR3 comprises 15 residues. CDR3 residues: CASSRPEPSGYEQYF. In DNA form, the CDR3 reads TGCGCCAGCAGCCGCCCTGAACCTTCAGGCTACGAGCAGTACTTC.

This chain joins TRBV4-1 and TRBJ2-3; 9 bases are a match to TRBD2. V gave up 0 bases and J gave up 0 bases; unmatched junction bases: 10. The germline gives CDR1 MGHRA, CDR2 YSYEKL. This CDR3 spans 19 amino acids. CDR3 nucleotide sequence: TGCGCCAGCAGCCAAGATGACGCGGGAGGGGCCTTTAGCACAGATACGCAGTATTTT. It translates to CASSQDDAGGAFSTDTQYF.

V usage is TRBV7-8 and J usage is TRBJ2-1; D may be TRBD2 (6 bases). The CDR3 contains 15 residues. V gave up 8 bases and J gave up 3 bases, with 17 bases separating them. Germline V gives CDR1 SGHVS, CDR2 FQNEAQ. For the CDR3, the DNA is TGTGCCAGCTGCCTTGGGAGGCCCGACTACAATGAGCAGTTCTTC. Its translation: CASCLGRPDYNEQFF.

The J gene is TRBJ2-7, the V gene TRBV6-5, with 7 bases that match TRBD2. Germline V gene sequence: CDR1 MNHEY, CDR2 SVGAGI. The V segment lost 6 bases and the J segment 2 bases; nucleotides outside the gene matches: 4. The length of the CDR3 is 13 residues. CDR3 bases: TGTGCCAGCAGATTGAGCGGGGCCTACGAGCAGTACTTC. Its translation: CASRLSGAYEQYF.

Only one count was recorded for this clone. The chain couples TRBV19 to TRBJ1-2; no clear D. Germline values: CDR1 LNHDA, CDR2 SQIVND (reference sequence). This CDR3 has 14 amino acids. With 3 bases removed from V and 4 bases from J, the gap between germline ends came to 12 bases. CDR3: CASSMEARAYGYTF. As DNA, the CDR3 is TGTGCCAGTAGTATGGAGGCGAGGGCCTATGGCTACACCTTC.

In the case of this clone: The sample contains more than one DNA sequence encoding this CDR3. The chain's CDR3 is CASSLGGNTEAFF. The DNA of the CDR3 is TGCGCCAGCAGCTTGGGCGGCAACACTGAAGCTTTCTTT. V gene TRBV5-1 combines with J gene TRBJ1-1, with no clear D. V was pared by 0 bases and J by 2 bases, with 5 bases between. The CDR3 has 13 residues. Germline values: CDR1 SGHRS, CDR2 YFSETQ.

The CDR3 DNA follows: TGTGCCAGCAGTGCCGGGTATTCCGGGGAGCTGTTTTTT. Its translation: CASSAGYSGELFF. The chain couples TRBV6-4 to TRBJ2-2; D gene unclear. Looked up from germline, CDR1 is MRHNA and CDR2 is SNTAGT. The CDR3 contains 13 residues. The V and J ends lost 4 bases and 6 bases respectively, with 9 bases between them.

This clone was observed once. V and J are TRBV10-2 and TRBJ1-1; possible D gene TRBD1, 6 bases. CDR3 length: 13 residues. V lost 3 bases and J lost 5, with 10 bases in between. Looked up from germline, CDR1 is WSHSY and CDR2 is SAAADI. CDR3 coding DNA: TGCGCCAGCAGTGACGGACAGACTACTGAAGCTTTCTTT. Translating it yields CASSDGQTTEAFF.

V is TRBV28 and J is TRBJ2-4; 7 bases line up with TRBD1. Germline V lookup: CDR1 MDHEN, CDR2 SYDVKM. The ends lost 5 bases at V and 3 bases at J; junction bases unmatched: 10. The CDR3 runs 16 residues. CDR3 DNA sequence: TGTGCCAGCAGTACCAGACAGGGTGGTAGCAAAAACATTCAGTACTTC. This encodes CASSTRQGGSKNIQYF.

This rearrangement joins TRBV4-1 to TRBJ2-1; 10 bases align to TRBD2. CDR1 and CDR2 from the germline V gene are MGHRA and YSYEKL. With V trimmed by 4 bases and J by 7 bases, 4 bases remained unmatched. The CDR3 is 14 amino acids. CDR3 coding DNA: TGCGCCAGCAGCCCGGGACTAGCGAAAAATGAGCAGTTCTTC. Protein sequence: CASSPGLAKNEQFF.

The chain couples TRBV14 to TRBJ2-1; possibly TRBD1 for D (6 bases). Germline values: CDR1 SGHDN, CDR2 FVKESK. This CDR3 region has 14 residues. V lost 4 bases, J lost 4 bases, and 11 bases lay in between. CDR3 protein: CASSPWTEYNEQFF. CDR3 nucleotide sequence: TGTGCCAGCAGCCCCTGGACAGAATACAATGAGCAGTTCTTC.

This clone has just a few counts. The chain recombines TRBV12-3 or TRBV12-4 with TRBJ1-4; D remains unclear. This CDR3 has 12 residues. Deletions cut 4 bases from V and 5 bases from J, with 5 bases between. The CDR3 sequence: CASSSGNEKLFF. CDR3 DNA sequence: TGTGCCAGCAGTTCGGGGAATGAAAAACTGTTTTTT.

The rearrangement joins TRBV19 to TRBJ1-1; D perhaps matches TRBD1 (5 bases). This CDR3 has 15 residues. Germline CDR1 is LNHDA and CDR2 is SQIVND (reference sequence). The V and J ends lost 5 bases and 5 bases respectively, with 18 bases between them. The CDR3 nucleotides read TGTGCCAGTAGTTCCCGGGGAGCCGGGGGGACTGAAGCTTTCTTT. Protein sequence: CASSSRGAGGTEAFF.

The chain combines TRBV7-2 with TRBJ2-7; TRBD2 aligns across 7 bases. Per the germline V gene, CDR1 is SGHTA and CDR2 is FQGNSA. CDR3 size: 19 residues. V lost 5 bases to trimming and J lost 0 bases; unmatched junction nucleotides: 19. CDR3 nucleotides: TGTGCCAGCAGCCCAGCCCCGGGACTACTAAAAAAAATCTCCTACGAGCAGTACTTC. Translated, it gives CASSPAPGLLKKISYEQYF.

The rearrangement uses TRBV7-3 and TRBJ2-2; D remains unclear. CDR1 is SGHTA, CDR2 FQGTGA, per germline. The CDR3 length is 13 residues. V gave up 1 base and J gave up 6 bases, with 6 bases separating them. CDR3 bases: TGTGCCAGCAGCTTAATCCATCCCGGGGAGCTGTTTTTT. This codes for CASSLIHPGELFF.

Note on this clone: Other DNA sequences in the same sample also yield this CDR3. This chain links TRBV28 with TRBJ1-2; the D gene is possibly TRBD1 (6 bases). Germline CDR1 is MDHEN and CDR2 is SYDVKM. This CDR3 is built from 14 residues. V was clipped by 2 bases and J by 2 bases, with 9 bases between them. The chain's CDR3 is CASSLTGTNYGYTF. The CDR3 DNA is TGTGCCAGCAGTTTAACCGGGACAAACTATGGCTACACCTTC.

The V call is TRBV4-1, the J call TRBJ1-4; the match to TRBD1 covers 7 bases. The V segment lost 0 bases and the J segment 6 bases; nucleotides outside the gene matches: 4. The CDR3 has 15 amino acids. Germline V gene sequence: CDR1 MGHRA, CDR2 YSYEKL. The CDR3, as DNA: TGCGCCAGCAGCCAAGAGACAGGGTGGGATGAAAAACTGTTTTTT. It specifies CASSQETGWDEKLFF.

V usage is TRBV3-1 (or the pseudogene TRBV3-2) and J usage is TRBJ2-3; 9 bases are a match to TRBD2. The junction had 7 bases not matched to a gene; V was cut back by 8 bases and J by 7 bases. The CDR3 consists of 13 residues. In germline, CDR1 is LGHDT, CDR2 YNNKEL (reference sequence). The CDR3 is CASRPSGKNTQYF. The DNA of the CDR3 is TGTGCCAGCCGCCCTAGCGGGAAGAATACGCAGTATTTT.

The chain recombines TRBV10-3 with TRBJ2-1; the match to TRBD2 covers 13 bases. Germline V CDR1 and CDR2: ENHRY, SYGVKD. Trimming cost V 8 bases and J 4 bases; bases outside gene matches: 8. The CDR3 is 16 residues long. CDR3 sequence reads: CAIAALLAGGYNEQFF. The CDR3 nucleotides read TGTGCCATCGCGGCCTTACTAGCGGGAGGGTACAATGAGCAGTTCTTC.

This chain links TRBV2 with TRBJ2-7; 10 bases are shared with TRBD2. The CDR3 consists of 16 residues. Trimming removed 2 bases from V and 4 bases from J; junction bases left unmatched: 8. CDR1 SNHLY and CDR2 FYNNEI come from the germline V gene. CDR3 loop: CASSELAGEGAYEQYF. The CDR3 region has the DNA TGTGCCAGCAGTGAACTAGCGGGAGAAGGGGCTTACGAGCAGTACTTC.

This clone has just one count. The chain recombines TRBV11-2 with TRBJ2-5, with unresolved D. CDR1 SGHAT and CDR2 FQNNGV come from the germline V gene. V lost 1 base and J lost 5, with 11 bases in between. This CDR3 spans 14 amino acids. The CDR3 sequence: CASSLGARLETQYF. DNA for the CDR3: TGTGCCAGCAGCTTAGGGGCCAGGCTTGAGACCCAGTACTTC.